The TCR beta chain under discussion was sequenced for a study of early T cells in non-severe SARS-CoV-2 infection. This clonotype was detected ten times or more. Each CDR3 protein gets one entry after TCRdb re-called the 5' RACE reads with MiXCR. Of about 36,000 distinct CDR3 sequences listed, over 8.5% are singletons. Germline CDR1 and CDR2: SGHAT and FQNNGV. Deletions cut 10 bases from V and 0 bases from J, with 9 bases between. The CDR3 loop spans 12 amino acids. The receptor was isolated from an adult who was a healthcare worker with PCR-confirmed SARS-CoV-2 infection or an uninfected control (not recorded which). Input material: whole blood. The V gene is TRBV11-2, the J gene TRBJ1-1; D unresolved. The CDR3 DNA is TGTGCCACCTCCGCAGTGAACACTGAAGCTTTCTTT. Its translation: CATSAVNTEAFF. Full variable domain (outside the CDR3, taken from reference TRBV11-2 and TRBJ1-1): EAGVAQSPRYKIIEKRQSVAFWCNPISGHATLYWYQQILGQGPKLLIQFQNNGVVDDSQLPKDRFSAERLKGVDSTLKIQPAKLEDSAVYLCATSAVNTEAFFGQGTRLTVV.